The entry below describes one TCR beta chain. This sample was taken from a study of T cell responses to AZD1222 COVID-19 vaccine. The CDR3 has 13 residues. Germline CDR1 SGHRS, CDR2 YFSETQ. V was cut by 3 bases and J by 1 base, with 7 bases left in between. Profiled with immunoSEQ multiplex PCR; TCRdb holds only in-frame clones, not every one. The sample lists 140,000 or so clones, approximately 90% seen once, with around 3.1% in the top ten. This specimen was peripheral blood, taken 28 days after the second AZD1222 dose. The TCR was taken from an adult who received the AZD1222 COVID-19 vaccine. The chain combines TRBV5-1 with TRBJ1-2; D gene unclear. The CDR3 coding sequence is TGCGCCAGCAGCTACGACCGTAACTATGGCTACACCTTC. It encodes CASSYDRNYGYTF.